This T cell receptor beta chain was recovered during a study of metastatic and nonmetastatic thyroid tumors. Background on the study: A comparison of repertoires was made across blood and tumor or nodule tissue from malignant and benign thyroid patients.

TCRdb ran MiXCR on the PCR reads. The table records tens of thousands of clones, approximately 22% of them present only once. No patient received treatment before thyroid surgery. V was pared by 5 bases and J by 6 bases, with 17 bases between. The CDR3 is 13 residues long. Germline CDR1 is SQVTM and CDR2 is ANQGSEA. In the case of this clone: This may stem from a read error, because a much larger clone lies one nucleotide away.

What was sequenced was blood. The chain carries TRBV29-1 and TRBJ2-7; perhaps TRBD1 as D (6 bases). The TCR originated in a female donor with papillary thyroid cancer or a benign thyroid nodule (not recorded which). Some clones in this sample may be carry-over from other donors' samples. The CDR3 is CSVQVTGPSEQYF. The CDR3 nucleotides are TGCAGCGTTCAGGTGACAGGTCCCTCCGAGCAGTACTTC.